The next 7 T cell receptor beta chains were all read from a single sample in a study of CD8 T cells in Susac syndrome. Random hexamers served to reverse transcribe about 0.45 to 1 ug RNA. TCRdb reprocessed the immunoSEQ multiplex PCR reads via MiXCR and lists one record per CDR3 protein. The sample has approximately 130,000 distinct CDR3 sequences, more than 75% seen once. Sequenced input: CD8+ T cells from PBMCs. These receptors originate from a human donor with multiple sclerosis.

The chain links TRBV7-9 to TRBJ1-1; tentatively, D is TRBD1 (6 bases). The V gene lost 6 bases and the J gene lost 7 bases, with 12 bases spanning the gap. Germline CDR1 SEHNR, CDR2 FQNEAQ (reference sequence). The CDR3 covers 12 residues. The DNA for the CDR3 is TGTGCCAGCAGGTTGGGGGGGCTTGAAGCTTTCTTT. Translation: CASRLGGLEAFF.

The chain is built from TRBV12-3 or TRBV12-4 and TRBJ1-1; no reliable D call. Trimming removed 5 bases at V and 2 bases at J, with 15 bases between. The CDR3 sequence is 15 residues long. The chain's CDR3 is CASSPFLRSNTEAFF. CDR3 DNA sequence: TGTGCCAGCAGTCCATTCCTTCGAAGCAACACTGAAGCTTTCTTT.

The chain employs TRBV3-1 and TRBJ1-2; TRBD1 might be the D (5 bases). V lost 0 bases to trimming and J lost 2 bases, with 10 bases between them. Germline V CDR1 and CDR2: LGHDT, YNNKEL (reference sequence). This CDR3 spans 15 amino acids. The CDR3 sequence is CASSQDPGSNYGYTF. The DNA of the CDR3 is TGTGCCAGCAGCCAAGATCCAGGGTCCAACTATGGCTACACCTTC.

The V gene is TRBV4-3, the J gene TRBJ2-2; TRBD1 matches at 7 bases. Trimming at V came to 1 base and at J to 4 bases, leaving 6 bases not matched to a gene. Per the germline V gene, CDR1 is LGHNA and CDR2 is YSLEER. The CDR3 extends over 16 amino acids. The CDR3 bases are TGCGCCAGCAGCCAAGGGCTGGGACAGCTCACCGGGGAGCTGTTTTTT. This gives the protein CASSQGLGQLTGELFF.

The V gene is TRBV4-3, the J gene TRBJ2-7, with 9 bases lining up with TRBD1. The CDR3 is 16 amino acids. The germline gives CDR1 LGHNA, CDR2 YSLEER. J was trimmed by 2 bases and V by 0 bases; bases with no gene match: 5. The CDR3 is CASSQELQGAPYEQYF. The DNA of the CDR3 is TGCGCCAGCAGCCAAGAATTACAGGGGGCGCCCTACGAGCAGTACTTC.

The gene calls are TRBV6-5 and TRBJ2-1; 7 bases are shared with TRBD2. Germline V gene sequence: CDR1 MNHEY, CDR2 SVGAGI. Unmatched junction bases numbered 5, after V lost 6 bases and J lost 3 bases. The CDR3 runs to 14 residues. CDR3 DNA sequence: TGTGCCAGCAGAGTTCTAGCGGACTACAATGAGCAGTTCTTC. This encodes CASRVLADYNEQFF.

This chain links TRBV6-5 with TRBJ1-2; D may be TRBD1 (5 bases). This CDR3 has 16 residues. The germline gives CDR1 MNHEY, CDR2 SVGAGI. Trimming pared 0 bases from V and 5 bases from J, leaving 16 bases between. The CDR3 nucleotides read TGTGCCAGCAGTTACTCCCAAGTAGGGACTGATTATGGCTACACCTTC. Translating gives CASSYSQVGTDYGYTF.